This T cell receptor (beta chain) was obtained from a study of T cells in Graves' hyperthyroidism and ophthalmopathy. V was clipped by 5 bases and J by 5 bases, with 12 bases between them. The CDR3 runs to 13 residues. The germline V gene encodes CDR1 LGHDT and CDR2 YNNKEL (reference sequence). This clonotype was recorded at least ten times. RNA transcripts yielded amplified TCR beta CDR3 regions. First-round RT-PCR targeting the TCR CDR3 was performed with the HTBI primer set. TCRdb re-derived calls from the multiplex PCR reads in MiXCR, one entry per CDR3 protein. The sample shows fewer than 250,000 distinct CDR3 sequences, 15% to 20% of them seen only once.

The sample comprised blood. This TCR was recovered from a man aged 45 to 65 with Graves' hyperthyroidism. The genes are TRBV3-1 and TRBJ1-1; no definite D call. The CDR3 loop is CASSYLGRTEAFF. As DNA, the CDR3 is TGTGCCAGCAGCTACTTAGGGAGGACTGAAGCTTTCTTT.